What follows is one T cell receptor (beta chain) and its context. V was shortened by 6 bases and J by 1 base, with 7 bases between the two germline ends. CDR1 is SGHKS, CDR2 YYEKEE, per germline (reference sequence). The CDR3 runs to 13 residues. These data belong to a study of blood T cell repertoires in COVID-19. Study at large: The United States, Italy and Spain were the sources of the acute and convalescent COVID-19 samples. Sources were T cells, B-cell-depleted T cells, or PBMCs; the material itself was cDNA or gDNA.

Source study methods: For nucleated cells, counts were estimated from reference gene primer amplification. Sequencing was performed with immunoSEQ multiplex PCR; in TCRdb, only in-frame clones are kept and a portion is missing. V and J calls and clone size are copied from that table; D and trimming were computed from the DNA. The table includes about 140,000 clones, approximately 88% detected once. Sequenced material: PBMCs or T cells enriched from blood (not recorded which). The chain links TRBV5-5 to TRBJ1-4; D is unresolved. The TCR was taken from a man between 40 and 49 years old with acute COVID-19. The CDR3 DNA reads TGTGCCAGCACCGAGATAACTAATGAAAAACTGTTTTTT. This codes for CASTEITNEKLFF.